This TCR beta chain came from a study of cytomegalovirus exposure and HLA in healthy donors. With respect to this clone: Its antigen is currently unknown. Additional DNA sequences in this sample encode the identical CDR3.

Assay used: immunoSEQ multiplex PCR; TCRdb lists only in-frame clones, some missing. The sample lists about 150,000 clones, approximately 86% occurring once. Study-wide results and limits: It was found in a later analysis that first-cohort TCR clusters tended to co-occur in the 100 to 150 validation repertoires.

Trimming shortened V by 2 bases and J by 4 bases, and 13 bases separated the two germline ends. Germline values: CDR1 SGHRS, CDR2 YFSETQ. The CDR3 runs 14 residues. Material for sequencing was PBMCs. The sequence came from a human donor in good health. The V call is TRBV5-1, the J call TRBJ2-7; the D gene is possibly TRBD1 (5 bases). CDR3 in amino acids: CASSFGQGRYEQYF. The CDR3 coding sequence is TGCGCCAGCAGCTTTGGGCAGGGAAGGTACGAGCAGTACTTC. The complete variable domain, with remaining parts taken from reference TRBV5-1 and TRBJ2-7, reads KAGVTQTPRYLIKTRGQQVTLSCSPISGHRSVSWYQQTPGQGLQFLFEYFSETQRNKGNFPGRFSGRQFSNSRSEMNVSTLELGDSALYLCASSFGQGRYEQYFGPGTRLTVT.